This T cell receptor beta chain comes out of a study of blood T cells in healthy people across ages. Study-wide results and limits: Higher naive T cell percentage went strongly together with higher TCR beta diversity.

Comments on this clonotype: Its antigen is as yet unknown.

Using a J-beta primer mix together with a sample-barcoded 5' primer, a second PCR was run for roughly 6 to 12 cycles. Via MiXCR, TCRdb re-called the 5' RACE reads, giving one row per CDR3 protein. Of over 600,000 distinct CDR3 sequences in the sample, about 21% were seen once. The CDR3 spans 15 residues. V lost 7 bases to trimming and J lost 0 bases, with 15 bases between them. Germline loops: CDR1 MGHDK, CDR2 SYGVNS. This receptor was identified in a man aged 65 to 79 in good health. The chain uses TRBV25-1 and TRBJ1-2; D is uncertain. Specimen: blood. The CDR3 protein is CASMESGSTNYGYTF. In DNA, the CDR3 is TGTGCCAGCATGGAAAGTGGCAGTACTAACTATGGCTACACCTTC.